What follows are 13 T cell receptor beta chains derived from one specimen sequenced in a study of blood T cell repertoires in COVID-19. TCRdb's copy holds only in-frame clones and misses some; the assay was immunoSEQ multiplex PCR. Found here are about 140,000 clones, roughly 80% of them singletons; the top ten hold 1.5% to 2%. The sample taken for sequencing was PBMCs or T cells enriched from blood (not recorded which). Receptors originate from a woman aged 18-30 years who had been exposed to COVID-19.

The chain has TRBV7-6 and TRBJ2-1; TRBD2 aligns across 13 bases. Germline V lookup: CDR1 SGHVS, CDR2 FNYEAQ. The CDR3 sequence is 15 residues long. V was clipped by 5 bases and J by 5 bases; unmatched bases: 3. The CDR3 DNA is TGTGCCAGCAGCCGAGGACTAGCGGGAGACAATGAGCAGTTCTTC. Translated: CASSRGLAGDNEQFF.

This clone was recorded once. The CDR3 DNA sequence: TGTGCCAGCAGCTTCGATCGGAGTCTCGAGCAGTTCTTC. This translates into CASSFDRSLEQFF. The chain has TRBV11-2 and TRBJ2-1; D gene unclear. CDR1 and CDR2 (germline): SGHAT, FQNNGV. The V and J ends lost 3 bases and 10 bases respectively, with 13 bases between them. CDR3 length: 13 amino acids.

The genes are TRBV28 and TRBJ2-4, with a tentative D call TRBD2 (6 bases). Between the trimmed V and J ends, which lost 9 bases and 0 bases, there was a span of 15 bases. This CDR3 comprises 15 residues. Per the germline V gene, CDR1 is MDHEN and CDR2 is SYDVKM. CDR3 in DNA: TGTGCCAGTGGGGGGTCCCCGGGAGCCAAAAACATTCAGTACTTC. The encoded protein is CASGGSPGAKNIQYF.

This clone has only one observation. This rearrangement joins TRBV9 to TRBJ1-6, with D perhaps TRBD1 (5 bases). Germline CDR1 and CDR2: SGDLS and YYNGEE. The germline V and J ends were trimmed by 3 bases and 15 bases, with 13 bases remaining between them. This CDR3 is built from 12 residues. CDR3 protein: CASSGSWGGLHF. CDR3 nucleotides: TGTGCCAGCAGCGGTAGTTGGGGGGGCCTCCACTTT. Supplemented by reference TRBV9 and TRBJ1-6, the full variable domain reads DSGVTQTPKHLITATGQRVTLRCSPRSGDLSVYWYQQSLDQGLQFLIQYYNGEERAKGNILERFSAQQFPDLHSELNLSSLELGDSALYFCASSGSWGGLHFGNGTRLTVT.

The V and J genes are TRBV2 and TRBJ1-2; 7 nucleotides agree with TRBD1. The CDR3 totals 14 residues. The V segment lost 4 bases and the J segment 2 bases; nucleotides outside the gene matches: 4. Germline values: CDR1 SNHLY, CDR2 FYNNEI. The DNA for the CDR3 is TGTGCCAGCAGTGGGCCGGGACAGAACTATGGCTACACCTTC. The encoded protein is CASSGPGQNYGYTF. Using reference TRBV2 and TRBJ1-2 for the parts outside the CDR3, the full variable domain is EPEVTQTPSHQVTQMGQEVILRCVPISNHLYFYWYRQILGQKVEFLVSFYNNEISEKSEIFDDQFSVERPDGSNFTLKIRSTKLEDSAMYFCASSGPGQNYGYTFGSGTRLTVV.

CDR3 in amino acids: CASSDSAGTGDGYTF. The CDR3 DNA follows: TGTGCCAGCAGTGACTCAGCCGGGACAGGCGACGGCTACACCTTC. This chain links TRBV6-4 with TRBJ1-2; 8 nucleotides match TRBD1. With V trimmed by 0 bases and J by 8 bases, 8 bases remained unmatched. Germline assignment: CDR1 MRHNA and CDR2 SNTAGT. The CDR3 is made up of 15 amino acids.

The CDR3 loop is CAWSSTGGAGQPQHF. The CDR3 bases are TGTGCCTGGAGTTCAACAGGGGGCGCGGGACAGCCCCAGCATTTT. The J gene is TRBJ1-5, the V gene TRBV30; 9 positions match TRBD1. Trimming took 2 bases from V and 7 from J; bases not matched to a gene: 9. This CDR3 is 15 amino acids long. CDR1 is GTSNPN, CDR2 SVGIG, per germline (reference sequence). The full variable domain, its missing parts supplied by reference TRBV30 and TRBJ1-5, is SQTIHQWPATLVQPVGSPLSLECTVEGTSNPNLYWYRQAAGRGLQLLFYSVGIGQISSEVPQNLSASRPQDRQFILSSKKLLLSDSGFYLCAWSSTGGAGQPQHFGDGTRLSIL.

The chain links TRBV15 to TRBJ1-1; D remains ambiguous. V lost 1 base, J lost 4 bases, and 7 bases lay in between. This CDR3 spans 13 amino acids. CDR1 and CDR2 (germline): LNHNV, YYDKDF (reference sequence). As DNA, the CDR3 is TGTGCCACCAGCAGAGTACAGTTCACTGAAGCTTTCTTT. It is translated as CATSRVQFTEAFF.

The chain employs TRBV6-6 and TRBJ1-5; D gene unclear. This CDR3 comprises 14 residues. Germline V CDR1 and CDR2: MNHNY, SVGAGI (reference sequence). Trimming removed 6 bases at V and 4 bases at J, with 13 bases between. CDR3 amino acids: CASSIPGQNQPQHF. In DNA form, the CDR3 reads TGTGCCAGCAGCATTCCGGGTCAAAATCAGCCCCAGCATTTT.

The CDR3 here is CASSQEAGDYGYTF. CDR3 nucleotides: TGCGCCAGCAGCCAAGAAGCCGGTGACTATGGCTACACCTTC. This chain joins TRBV4-3 and TRBJ1-2; D unresolved. Trimming removed 0 bases at V and 3 bases at J, with 8 bases between. The CDR3 extends over 14 amino acids. Germline V gene sequence: CDR1 LGHNA, CDR2 YSLEER.

The CDR3 DNA follows: TGCGCCAGCAGCTTCCAGGGGGCGGAAGGGACTGAAGCTTTCTTT. Its protein is CASSFQGAEGTEAFF. The rearrangement uses TRBV5-1 and TRBJ1-1, with 8 positions matching TRBD1. The CDR3 totals 15 residues. With V trimmed by 2 bases and J by 5 bases, 8 bases remained unmatched. Per germline, CDR1 SGHRS and CDR2 YFSETQ.

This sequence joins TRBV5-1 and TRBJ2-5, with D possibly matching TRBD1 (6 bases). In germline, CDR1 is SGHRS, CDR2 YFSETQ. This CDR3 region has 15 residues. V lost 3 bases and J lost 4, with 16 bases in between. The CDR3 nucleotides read TGCGCCAGCAGCTACCAGGGGCCGTCGGGAGAGACCCAGTACTTC. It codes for CASSYQGPSGETQYF.

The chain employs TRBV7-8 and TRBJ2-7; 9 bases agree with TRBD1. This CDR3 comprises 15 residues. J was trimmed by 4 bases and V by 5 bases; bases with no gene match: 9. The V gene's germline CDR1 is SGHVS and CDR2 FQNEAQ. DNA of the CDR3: TGTGCCAGCAGCGCCTCCGGGACAGGGTGGTACGAGCAGTACTTC. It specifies CASSASGTGWYEQYF.